This TCR beta chain was retrieved from a study of blood T cell repertoires in COVID-19. At the level of the study: The United States, Italy and Spain provided the acute and convalescent COVID-19 samples.

The V gene lost 3 bases and the J gene lost 2 bases, with 6 bases spanning the gap. The length of the CDR3 is 13 residues. Germline CDR1 is LNHNV and CDR2 is YYDKDF (reference sequence). As handled by the study authors: Amplified reference gene primers provided the basis for estimating nucleated cell counts. The table came from immunoSEQ multiplex PCR; TCRdb's copy has only in-frame clones and leaves some out. V, J and clone size are taken as reported in that table, and D and trimming were inferred from the DNA itself. The sample lists under 110,000 clones; 91% were seen once. The chain has TRBV15 and TRBJ2-3; possible D gene TRBD1, 5 bases. Material for sequencing was peripheral blood. The sequence came from a middle-aged man with acute or convalescent COVID-19. The DNA for the CDR3 is TGTGCCACCAGCAGGGACAACACAGATACGCAGTATTTT. Its translation: CATSRDNTDTQYF.